A selection of T cell receptor beta chains follows, all from one sample in a study of human CD4 T cells and Enterobacteriaceae. The table came from immunoSEQ multiplex PCR; TCRdb's copy has only in-frame clones and leaves some out. Among some 29,000 clones listed, approximately 84% were seen once. The sample consisted of memory CD4+ T cells from blood. Receptor source: a human donor in good health. Both conserved end residues are part of each CDR3. The order of the fields is J gene, clone size, D gene, V gene, CDR3 protein, CDR3 DNA. D genes are given only for firm matches. Clone size, where shown, is once, few, many, or a class for clones that have expanded.

j_gene: TRBJ1-2
abundance: NA
d_gene: TRBD1
v_gene: TRBV29-1
CDR3aa: CSARQGDGYGYTF
CDR3nt: TGCAGCGCCCGACAGGGTGATGGTTATGGCTACACCTTC

j_gene: TRBJ1-2
abundance: NA
d_gene: NA
v_gene: TRBV4-1
CDR3aa: CASSQDHSNYGYTF
CDR3nt: TGCGCCAGCAGCCAAGATCACTCTAACTATGGCTACACCTTC

j_gene: TRBJ2-7
abundance: NA
d_gene: NA
v_gene: TRBV4-2
CDR3aa: CASSQEHEREQYF
CDR3nt: TGTGCCAGCAGCCAAGAACACGAAAGAGAGCAGTACTTC

j_gene: TRBJ2-2
abundance: NA
d_gene: TRBD1
v_gene: TRBV29-1
CDR3aa: CSVGGTGRSGELFF
CDR3nt: TGCAGCGTTGGGGGGACAGGGCGTAGCGGGGAGCTGTTTTTT

j_gene: TRBJ2-7
abundance: few
d_gene: NA
v_gene: TRBV7-2
CDR3aa: CASSLLREGNEQYF
CDR3nt: TGTGCCAGCAGCTTACTGAGGGAAGGTAACGAGCAGTACTTC

j_gene: TRBJ2-1
abundance: once
d_gene: NA
v_gene: TRBV4-1
CDR3aa: CASSQGEADPTYNEQFF
CDR3nt: TGCGCCAGCAGCCAAGGAGAAGCGGACCCAACCTACAATGAGCAGTTCTTC

j_gene: TRBJ2-7
abundance: NA
d_gene: NA
v_gene: TRBV6-1
CDR3aa: CASSEVVASAGEQYF
CDR3nt: TGTGCCAGCAGTGAGGTAGTAGCTAGTGCGGGCGAGCAGTACTTC

j_gene: TRBJ2-2
abundance: NA
d_gene: TRBD2
v_gene: TRBV7-3
CDR3aa: CASSLGGRANTGELFF
CDR3nt: TGTGCCAGCAGCTTAGGCGGGAGGGCGAACACCGGGGAGCTGTTTTTT

j_gene: TRBJ2-5
abundance: once
d_gene: NA
v_gene: TRBV6-6
CDR3aa: CASSEVWETQYF
CDR3nt: TGTGCCAGCAGTGAGGTTTGGGAGACCCAGTACTTC

j_gene: TRBJ2-4
abundance: NA
d_gene: TRBD1
v_gene: TRBV30
CDR3aa: CASSGTGPLIQYF
CDR3nt: TGTGCCTCTTCTGGGACAGGGCCCTTAATTCAGTACTTC

j_gene: TRBJ2-7
abundance: NA
d_gene: TRBD2
v_gene: TRBV7-7
CDR3aa: CASSLGAGGPYEQYF
CDR3nt: TGTGCCAGCAGCTTAGGGGCGGGAGGGCCCTACGAGCAGTACTTC

j_gene: TRBJ1-1
abundance: NA
d_gene: TRBD1
v_gene: TRBV2
CDR3aa: CASSKMPGQGGEAFF
CDR3nt: TGTGCCAGCAGTAAAATGCCGGGACAGGGAGGTGAAGCTTTCTTT

j_gene: TRBJ2-5
abundance: NA
d_gene: NA
v_gene: TRBV27
CDR3aa: CASSLRSGGETQYF
CDR3nt: TGTGCCAGCAGTTTAAGGTCCGGGGGAGAGACCCAGTACTTC

j_gene: TRBJ1-1
abundance: NA
d_gene: TRBD1
v_gene: TRBV29-1
CDR3aa: CSVEDLVRGSSEAFF
CDR3nt: TGCAGCGTTGAAGATCTGGTCAGGGGGTCTTCCGAAGCTTTCTTT

j_gene: TRBJ2-5
abundance: NA
d_gene: NA
v_gene: TRBV19
CDR3aa: CASSMGYRQETQYF
CDR3nt: TGTGCCAGTAGTATGGGGTACAGGCAAGAGACCCAGTACTTC

j_gene: TRBJ1-4
abundance: NA
d_gene: NA
v_gene: TRBV10-2
CDR3aa: CASSDRAPATNEKLFF
CDR3nt: TGCGCCAGCAGTGATCGCGCACCTGCAACTAATGAAAAACTGTTTTTT

j_gene: TRBJ2-3
abundance: NA
d_gene: NA
v_gene: TRBV5-1
CDR3aa: CASSPGDGTDTQYF
CDR3nt: TGCGCCAGCAGCCCGGGGGACGGGACAGATACGCAGTATTTT

j_gene: TRBJ1-3
abundance: NA
d_gene: NA
v_gene: TRBV7-2
CDR3aa: CASSLVGARSGNTIYF
CDR3nt: TGTGCCAGCAGCTTAGTGGGGGCCCGCTCTGGAAACACCATATATTTT

j_gene: TRBJ2-3
abundance: NA
d_gene: NA
v_gene: TRBV7-9
CDR3aa: CASSRSGNTDTQYF
CDR3nt: TGTGCCAGCAGCCGCTCCGGGAACACAGATACGCAGTATTTT

j_gene: TRBJ1-1
abundance: NA
d_gene: NA
v_gene: TRBV30
CDR3aa: CAWNRGAKENTEAFF
CDR3nt: TGTGCCTGGAATCGGGGGGCGAAAGAGAACACTGAAGCTTTCTTT

j_gene: TRBJ1-3
abundance: NA
d_gene: NA
v_gene: TRBV9
CDR3aa: CASSAVDGNTIYF
CDR3nt: TGTGCCAGCAGCGCAGTAGATGGAAACACCATATATTTT

j_gene: TRBJ2-3
abundance: NA
d_gene: NA
v_gene: TRBV11-2
CDR3aa: CASRPPGVTDTQYF
CDR3nt: TGTGCCAGCAGACCCCCCGGAGTAACAGATACGCAGTATTTT

j_gene: TRBJ2-1
abundance: NA
d_gene: NA
v_gene: TRBV5-1
CDR3aa: CASSPGASSYNEQFF
CDR3nt: TGCGCCAGCAGCCCCGGGGCTAGCTCCTACAATGAGCAGTTCTTC

j_gene: TRBJ2-3
abundance: NA
d_gene: NA
v_gene: TRBV27
CDR3aa: CASSFGVWDTQYF
CDR3nt: TGTGCCAGCAGTTTCGGGGTTTGGGATACGCAGTATTTT

j_gene: TRBJ2-6
abundance: NA
d_gene: NA
v_gene: TRBV28
CDR3aa: CASGSSSSGANVLTF
CDR3nt: TGTGCCAGCGGCAGCTCTTCCTCTGGGGCCAACGTCCTGACTTTC

j_gene: TRBJ2-5
abundance: NA
d_gene: TRBD1
v_gene: TRBV7-6
CDR3aa: CASSLAWQGVGAQYF
CDR3nt: TGTGCCAGCAGCTTAGCGTGGCAGGGGGTAGGGGCCCAGTACTTC

j_gene: TRBJ1-1
abundance: NA
d_gene: NA
v_gene: TRBV12-5
CDR3aa: CASGLGTRAFF
CDR3nt: TGTGCTAGTGGTTTAGGGACGAGGGCTTTCTTT

j_gene: TRBJ2-1
abundance: NA
d_gene: NA
v_gene: TRBV9
CDR3aa: CASRGAGIEQFF
CDR3nt: TGTGCCAGCAGAGGGGCGGGAATAGAGCAGTTCTTC

j_gene: TRBJ2-1
abundance: NA
d_gene: NA
v_gene: TRBV2
CDR3aa: CASSRTGESYNEQFF
CDR3nt: TGTGCCAGCAGTCGAACGGGGGAGTCCTACAATGAGCAGTTCTTC

j_gene: TRBJ1-2
abundance: NA
d_gene: NA
v_gene: TRBV16
CDR3aa: CASSQWSGYGYTF
CDR3nt: TGTGCCAGCAGCCAATGGTCAGGATATGGCTACACCTTC

j_gene: TRBJ2-1
abundance: NA
d_gene: NA
v_gene: TRBV4-1
CDR3aa: CASSQVMAPEQFF
CDR3nt: TGCGCCAGCAGCCAAGTCATGGCCCCTGAGCAGTTCTTC

j_gene: TRBJ1-2
abundance: NA
d_gene: TRBD1
v_gene: TRBV9
CDR3aa: CASSFSQGAGNYGYTF
CDR3nt: TGTGCCAGCAGCTTCTCTCAGGGGGCGGGTAACTATGGCTACACCTTC

j_gene: TRBJ2-1
abundance: NA
d_gene: TRBD1
v_gene: TRBV10-2
CDR3aa: CASIDRVAQNEQFF
CDR3nt: TGCGCCAGCATCGACAGGGTTGCCCAAAATGAGCAGTTCTTC

j_gene: TRBJ2-7
abundance: NA
d_gene: NA
v_gene: TRBV19
CDR3aa: CASKETAQGTYEQYF
CDR3nt: TGTGCCAGTAAGGAGACCGCACAGGGCACCTACGAGCAGTACTTC

j_gene: TRBJ2-1
abundance: NA
d_gene: NA
v_gene: TRBV2
CDR3aa: CASSWGPLYNEQFF
CDR3nt: TGTGCCAGCAGTTGGGGACCGCTGTACAATGAGCAGTTCTTC

j_gene: TRBJ1-1
abundance: NA
d_gene: NA
v_gene: TRBV27
CDR3aa: CASSLFGGNTEAFF
CDR3nt: TGTGCCAGCAGTTTGTTCGGGGGGAACACTGAAGCTTTCTTT

j_gene: TRBJ1-2
abundance: NA
d_gene: TRBD1
v_gene: TRBV6-6
CDR3aa: CASSYLGQNSGYGYTF
CDR3nt: TGTGCCAGCAGTTACCTGGGACAGAACTCTGGCTATGGCTACACCTTC

j_gene: TRBJ2-3
abundance: NA
d_gene: TRBD2
v_gene: TRBV11-2
CDR3aa: CASSFKGLASTDTQYF
CDR3nt: TGTGCCAGCAGCTTCAAAGGACTAGCGAGCACAGATACGCAGTATTTT

j_gene: TRBJ2-3
abundance: NA
d_gene: NA
v_gene: TRBV6-1
CDR3aa: CASSEFRADTQYF
CDR3nt: TGTGCCAGCAGTGAATTCAGGGCAGATACGCAGTATTTT

j_gene: TRBJ2-7
abundance: NA
d_gene: TRBD1
v_gene: TRBV29-1
CDR3aa: CSVRQQGAGYEQYF
CDR3nt: TGCAGCGTCAGACAACAGGGGGCAGGCTACGAGCAGTACTTC

j_gene: TRBJ2-1
abundance: NA
d_gene: TRBD2
v_gene: TRBV18
CDR3aa: CASSPPKGASGGNEQFF
CDR3nt: TGTGCCAGCTCACCCCCGAAGGGGGCTAGCGGGGGCAATGAGCAGTTCTTC

j_gene: TRBJ2-7
abundance: NA
d_gene: NA
v_gene: TRBV2
CDR3aa: CASRFFEEQYF
CDR3nt: TGTGCCAGCAGGTTTTTTGAAGAGCAGTACTTC

j_gene: TRBJ1-4
abundance: NA
d_gene: NA
v_gene: TRBV5-1
CDR3aa: CASSLGATNEKLFF
CDR3nt: TGCGCCAGCAGCTTAGGCGCAACTAATGAAAAACTGTTTTTT

j_gene: TRBJ2-6
abundance: NA
d_gene: TRBD2
v_gene: TRBV7-6
CDR3aa: CASSPQVLAGYVGANVLTF
CDR3nt: TGTGCCAGCAGCCCTCAGGTACTAGCGGGATATGTTGGGGCCAACGTCCTGACTTTC

j_gene: TRBJ2-5
abundance: NA
d_gene: NA
v_gene: TRBV5-1
CDR3aa: CASNPQGSQTQYF
CDR3nt: TGCGCCAGCAACCCTCAGGGTTCGCAGACCCAGTACTTC

j_gene: TRBJ2-7
abundance: NA
d_gene: TRBD1
v_gene: TRBV5-5
CDR3aa: CASSQTGGNYEQYF
CDR3nt: TGTGCCAGCAGTCAGACAGGGGGCAACTACGAGCAGTACTTC

j_gene: TRBJ2-5
abundance: NA
d_gene: TRBD2
v_gene: TRBV10-1
CDR3aa: CASSDGLAGGQETQYF
CDR3nt: TGCGCCAGCAGTGACGGACTAGCGGGAGGCCAAGAGACCCAGTACTTC

j_gene: TRBJ1-2
abundance: NA
d_gene: TRBD1
v_gene: TRBV7-3
CDR3aa: CASSPRTGDGYTF
CDR3nt: TGTGCCAGCAGCCCGCGGACAGGGGATGGCTACACCTTC

j_gene: TRBJ1-1
abundance: NA
d_gene: NA
v_gene: TRBV7-9
CDR3aa: CASSATSFGTEAFF
CDR3nt: TGTGCCAGCAGCGCTACTTCTTTTGGCACTGAAGCTTTCTTT

j_gene: TRBJ2-1
abundance: NA
d_gene: TRBD1
v_gene: TRBV29-1
CDR3aa: CSAEKAGTGYEQFF
CDR3nt: TGCAGCGCCGAAAAAGCCGGGACAGGGTATGAGCAGTTCTTC

j_gene: TRBJ2-6
abundance: NA
d_gene: NA
v_gene: TRBV28
CDR3aa: CASYQGGRLSGANVLTF
CDR3nt: TGTGCCAGCTACCAGGGGGGGAGGCTCTCTGGGGCCAACGTCCTGACTTTC

j_gene: TRBJ2-7
abundance: few
d_gene: NA
v_gene: TRBV6-1
CDR3aa: CASSEQIGTYEQYF
CDR3nt: TGTGCCAGCAGTGAACAGATTGGAACCTACGAGCAGTACTTC

j_gene: TRBJ1-1
abundance: few
d_gene: NA
v_gene: TRBV9
CDR3aa: CASSPRGRTEAFF
CDR3nt: TGTGCCAGCAGCCCACGGGGGAGGACTGAAGCTTTCTTT

j_gene: TRBJ2-5
abundance: few
d_gene: NA
v_gene: TRBV5-4
CDR3aa: CASSLRVGETQYF
CDR3nt: TGTGCCAGCAGCTTAAGGGTTGGCGAGACCCAGTACTTC

j_gene: TRBJ2-7
abundance: NA
d_gene: TRBD2
v_gene: TRBV6-1
CDR3aa: CASSDVGLAETYEQYF
CDR3nt: TGTGCCAGCAGTGACGTCGGACTAGCGGAAACCTACGAGCAGTACTTC

j_gene: TRBJ2-1
abundance: NA
d_gene: NA
v_gene: TRBV27
CDR3aa: CASSLSPDSYNEQFF
CDR3nt: TGTGCCAGCAGTTTATCCCCTGACTCCTACAATGAGCAGTTCTTC

j_gene: TRBJ2-2
abundance: NA
d_gene: TRBD2
v_gene: TRBV5-5
CDR3aa: CASSRLAGNTGELFF
CDR3nt: TGTGCCAGCAGCCGACTAGCGGGGAACACCGGGGAGCTGTTTTTT

j_gene: TRBJ1-2
abundance: NA
d_gene: NA
v_gene: TRBV15
CDR3aa: CATSRSVMEGYTF
CDR3nt: TGTGCCACCAGCAGGTCCGTGATGGAGGGCTACACCTTC

j_gene: TRBJ2-3
abundance: once
d_gene: TRBD1
v_gene: TRBV6-1
CDR3aa: CASSDRGPYTQYF
CDR3nt: TGTGCCAGCTCCGACAGGGGGCCTTATACGCAGTATTTT